The sequence of this TCR beta chain was determined in a study of T cell responses to AZD1222 COVID-19 vaccine. Study conclusions and caveats: Baseline seropositives among AZD1222 recipients totaled only five to seven. Breadth and depth of Spike-specific TCRs rose after two AZD1222 doses.

Sequencing was performed with immunoSEQ multiplex PCR; in TCRdb, only in-frame clones are kept and a portion is missing. This sample has tens of thousands of clones, with about 88% found just once. Germline CDR1 reads LGHNT; CDR2 reads FRNRAP. J gave up 4 bases and V 2 bases, and 7 bases lay outside the gene matches. The CDR3 consists of 15 residues. On this clone: Its specificity is not known.

The source is an adult who received the AZD1222 COVID-19 vaccine. The chain employs TRBV12-5 and TRBJ1-1; 7 nucleotides agree with TRBD1. The sequencing here drew on peripheral blood, taken 28 days after the second AZD1222 dose. CDR3 DNA: TGTGCTAGTGGTTTGATAACAGGGGAGATCACTGAAGCTTTCTTT. It yields the protein CASGLITGEITEAFF.